This T cell receptor beta chain was recorded in a study of blood T cell repertoires in COVID-19. Clones were sequenced by immunoSEQ multiplex PCR, and TCRdb holds only the in-frame ones, with some missing. The sample consists of about 430,000 clones, 80% to 90% of them appearing once. Participants, about 18 to 90 years old, spanned fewer than 30 US areas. Participant-reported clinical history was the basis for cohort assignment. The CDR3 totals 15 residues. CDR1 and CDR2 (germline): SNHLY, FYNNEI. V lost 5 bases, J lost 7 bases, and 8 bases stayed unmatched. The TCR originated in a man aged 30 to 45 who had recovered from COVID-19. The sample consisted of PBMCs or T cells enriched from blood (not recorded which). The chain is built from TRBV2 and TRBJ1-6, with 7 bases matching TRBD1. CDR3 amino acids: CASSRDRGANSPLHF. For the CDR3, the DNA is TGTGCCAGCAGTAGGGACAGAGGGGCCAATTCACCCCTCCACTTT. Full variable domain (remainder filled in from reference TRBV2 and TRBJ1-6): EPEVTQTPSHQVTQMGQEVILRCVPISNHLYFYWYRQILGQKVEFLVSFYNNEISEKSEIFDDQFSVERPDGSNFTLKIRSTKLEDSAMYFCASSRDRGANSPLHFGNGTRLTVT.